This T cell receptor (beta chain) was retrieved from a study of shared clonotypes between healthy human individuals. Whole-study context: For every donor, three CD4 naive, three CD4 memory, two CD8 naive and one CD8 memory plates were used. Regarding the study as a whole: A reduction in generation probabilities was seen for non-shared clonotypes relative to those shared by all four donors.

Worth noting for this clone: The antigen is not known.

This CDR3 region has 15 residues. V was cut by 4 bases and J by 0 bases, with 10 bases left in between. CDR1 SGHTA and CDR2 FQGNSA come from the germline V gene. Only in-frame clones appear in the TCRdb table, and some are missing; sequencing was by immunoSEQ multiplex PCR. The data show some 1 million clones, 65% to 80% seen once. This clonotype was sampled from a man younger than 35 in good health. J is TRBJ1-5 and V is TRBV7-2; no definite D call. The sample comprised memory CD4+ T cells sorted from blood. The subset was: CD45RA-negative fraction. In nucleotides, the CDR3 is TGTGCCAGCAGCTCGACACGAGTTAGCAATCAGCCCCAGCATTTT. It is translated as CASSSTRVSNQPQHF.